A selection of T cell receptor beta chains follows, all from one sample in a study of T-cell memory formation after mild COVID-19. TCRdb recomputed calls from the 5' RACE reads with MiXCR, one row per CDR3 protein. The sample lists more than 80,000 distinct CDR3 sequences; about 17% were seen once. Sequenced input: PBMCs or a T cell subset sorted from them (not recorded which). These receptors all come from an adult woman who had mild COVID-19 (a few samples of this study predate the infection). Cell type and time point are not known. The CDR3 runs from the conserved cysteine through the conserved F or W. D genes are given only for firm matches. Clone size is stated in some rows and not others, as once, few, many or a class when expanded.

>14|TRBD1|TRBV10-3|few|TRBJ1-2
CAISEPGQTEGYTF
TGTGCCATCAGTGAACCGGGACAGACCGAAGGCTACACCTTC
>16|.|TRBV3-1|few|TRBJ1-5
CASSQESAGGNQPQHF
TGTGCCAGCAGCCAAGAGTCGGCCGGGGGCAATCAGCCCCAGCATTTT
>17|TRBD2|TRBV12-3/TRBV12-4|.|TRBJ2-7
CASSFALGRLAAYEQYF
TGTGCCAGCAGTTTCGCCTTGGGGCGACTAGCGGCCTACGAGCAGTACTTC
>15|.|TRBV7-9|.|TRBJ2-2
CASSLTVSDTGELFF
TGTGCCAGCAGCTTGACAGTGTCGGACACCGGGGAGCTGTTTTTT
>14|.|TRBV20-1|.|TRBJ1-5
CSAQDGDSNQPQHF
TGCAGTGCTCAGGACGGCGATAGCAATCAGCCCCAGCATTTT
>16|TRBD1|TRBV5-1|few|TRBJ2-5
CASSSSDRAVPETQYF
TGCGCCAGCAGCTCCTCCGACAGGGCGGTTCCAGAGACCCAGTACTTC
>16|TRBD1|TRBV4-3|.|TRBJ2-7
CASSHSGTGSAYEQYF
TGCGCCAGCAGCCATTCCGGGACAGGGAGTGCCTACGAGCAGTACTTC
>14|.|TRBV27|.|TRBJ2-3
CAISPQDYTDTQYF
TGTGCCATCAGTCCCCAGGACTACACAGATACGCAGTATTTT
>13|.|TRBV27|.|TRBJ2-7
CARGGPVLLEQYF
TGTGCCCGGGGCGGGCCCGTCCTCCTCGAGCAGTACTTC
>11|TRBD1|TRBV12-3/TRBV12-4|few|TRBJ2-1
CASTPGTGYFF
TGTGCCAGCACCCCCGGGACAGGGTACTTCTTC
>14|.|TRBV25-1|few|TRBJ1-4
CASSELRGREKLFF
TGTGCCAGCAGTGAATTAAGGGGCAGGGAAAAACTGTTTTTT
>15|.|TRBV12-3/TRBV12-4|.|TRBJ2-1
CASSLVSASYNEQFF
TGTGCCAGCAGTTTAGTTTCAGCCTCCTACAATGAGCAGTTCTTC
>16|TRBD1|TRBV5-4|.|TRBJ1-1
CASSLEQGDLGTEAFF
TGTGCCAGCAGCTTGGAACAGGGGGACCTGGGCACTGAAGCTTTCTTT
>13|.|TRBV4-1|.|TRBJ1-2
CASSQVGNYGYTF
TGCGCCAGCAGCCAAGTGGGGAACTATGGCTACACCTTC
>15|.|TRBV9|few|TRBJ2-7
CASTVGTAPSYEQYF
TGTGCCAGCACCGTGGGAACGGCACCCTCCTACGAGCAGTACTTC
>15|TRBD1|TRBV11-1|.|TRBJ2-7
CASSPPGQGDGEQYF
TGTGCCAGCAGCCCGCCGGGACAGGGGGATGGCGAGCAGTACTTC
>15|TRBD2|TRBV7-6|many|TRBJ2-5
CASSSLGGDQETQYF
TGTGCCAGCAGCTCCCTGGGGGGGGACCAAGAGACCCAGTACTTC
>11|.|TRBV24-1|.|TRBJ1-1
CATIWGTEAFF
TGTGCCACCATTTGGGGGACTGAAGCTTTCTTT
>14|.|TRBV5-1|.|TRBJ2-5
CASSFRYAQETQYF
TGCGCCAGCAGCTTTCGCTATGCTCAAGAGACCCAGTACTTC
>16|TRBD1|TRBV12-3/TRBV12-4|.|TRBJ2-1
CASSPQGASSYNEQFF
TGTGCCAGCAGTCCGCAGGGGGCTAGCTCCTACAATGAGCAGTTCTTC
>15|.|TRBV5-1|many|TRBJ1-4
CASSLLGQPVEKLFF
TGCGCCAGCAGCTTGCTTGGACAGCCAGTTGAAAAACTGTTTTTT
>15|.|TRBV25-1|.|TRBJ2-7
CASSESVDSTYEQYF
TGTGCCAGCAGTGAATCAGTGGACAGTACCTACGAGCAGTACTTC
>14|.|TRBV2|few|TRBJ1-1
CASSEGVSGTEAFF
TGTGCCAGCAGTGAGGGGGTTTCGGGCACTGAAGCTTTCTTT
>15|TRBD2|TRBV15|.|TRBJ2-3
CATSPRGGDTDTQYF
TGTGCCACCAGCCCCCGGGGGGGGGACACAGATACGCAGTATTTT
>16|.|TRBV12-3/TRBV12-4|.|TRBJ2-2
CASSLERGTNTGELFF
TGTGCCAGCAGTTTAGAAAGGGGAACAAACACCGGGGAGCTGTTTTTT
>16|.|TRBV18|.|TRBJ2-3
CASSPLVGGVADTQYF
TGTGCCAGCTCACCACTGGTGGGAGGAGTCGCAGATACGCAGTATTTT
>15|.|TRBV5-1|few|TRBJ2-6
CASSQTVSGANVLTF
TGCGCCAGCAGCCAGACAGTCTCTGGGGCCAACGTCCTGACTTTC